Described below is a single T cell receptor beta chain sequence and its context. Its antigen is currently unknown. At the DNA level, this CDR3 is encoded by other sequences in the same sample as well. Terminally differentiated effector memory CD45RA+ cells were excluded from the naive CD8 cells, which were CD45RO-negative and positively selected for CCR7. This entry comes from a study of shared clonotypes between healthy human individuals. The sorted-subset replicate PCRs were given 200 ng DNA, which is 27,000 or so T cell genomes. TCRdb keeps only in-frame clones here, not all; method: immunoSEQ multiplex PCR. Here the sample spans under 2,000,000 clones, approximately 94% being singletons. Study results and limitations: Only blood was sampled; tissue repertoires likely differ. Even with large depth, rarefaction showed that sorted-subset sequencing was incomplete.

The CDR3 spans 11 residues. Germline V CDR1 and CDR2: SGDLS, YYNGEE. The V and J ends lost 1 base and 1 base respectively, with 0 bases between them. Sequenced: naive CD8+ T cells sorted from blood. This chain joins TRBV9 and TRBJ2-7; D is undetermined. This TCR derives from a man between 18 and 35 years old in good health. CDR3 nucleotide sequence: TGTGCCAGCAGCGTATCCTACGAGCAGTACTTC. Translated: CASSVSYEQYF.